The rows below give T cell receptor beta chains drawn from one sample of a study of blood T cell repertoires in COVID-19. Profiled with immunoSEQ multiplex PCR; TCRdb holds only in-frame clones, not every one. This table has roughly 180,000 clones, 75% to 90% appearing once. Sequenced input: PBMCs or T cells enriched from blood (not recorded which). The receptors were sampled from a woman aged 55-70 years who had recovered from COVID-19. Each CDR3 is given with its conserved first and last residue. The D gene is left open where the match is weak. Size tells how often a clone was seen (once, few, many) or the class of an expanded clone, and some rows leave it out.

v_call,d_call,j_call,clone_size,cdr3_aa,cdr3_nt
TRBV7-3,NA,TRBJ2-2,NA,CASSLGGGVDTGELFF,TGTGCCAGCAGCTTAGGAGGGGGGGTAGACACCGGGGAGCTGTTTTTT
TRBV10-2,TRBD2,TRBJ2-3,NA,CASRPGLASTDTQYF,TGCGCCAGCAGGCCGGGACTAGCTAGCACAGATACGCAGTATTTT
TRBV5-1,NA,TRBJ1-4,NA,CASSLTRAEDEKLFF,TGCGCCAGCAGCCTAACCAGGGCTGAAGATGAAAAACTGTTTTTT
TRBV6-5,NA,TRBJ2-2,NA,CATWGHLLTGELFF,TGTGCCACGTGGGGACACTTACTAACCGGGGAGCTGTTTTTT
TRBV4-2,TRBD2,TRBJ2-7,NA,CASSQVAGDYSYEQYF,TGTGCCAGCAGCCAGGTAGCGGGGGACTACTCCTACGAGCAGTACTTC
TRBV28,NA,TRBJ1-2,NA,CASSPIRAGYGYTF,TGTGCCAGCAGCCCCATTAGGGCGGGCTATGGCTACACCTTC
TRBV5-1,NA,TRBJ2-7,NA,CASSLVAGSYEQYF,TGCGCCAGCAGCTTGGTCGCAGGGTCCTACGAGCAGTACTTC
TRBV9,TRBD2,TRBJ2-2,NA,CASSVGGGSAGELFF,TGTGCCAGCAGCGTAGGCGGGGGGTCCGCCGGGGAGCTGTTTTTT
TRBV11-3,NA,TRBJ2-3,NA,CASSLMSAGDTQYF,TGTGCCAGCAGCTTAATGAGTGCCGGGGATACGCAGTATTTT
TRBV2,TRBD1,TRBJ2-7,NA,CASSTRQGIGEQYF,TGTGCCAGCAGTACCCGACAGGGAATAGGCGAGCAGTACTTC
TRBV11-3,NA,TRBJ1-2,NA,CASSPEGAGYTF,TGTGCCAGCAGCCCTGAGGGAGCTGGCTACACCTTC
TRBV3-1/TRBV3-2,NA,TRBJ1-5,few,CASSPSGGDQPQHF,TGTGCCAGCAGCCCCTCGGGGGGCGACCAGCCCCAGCATTTT
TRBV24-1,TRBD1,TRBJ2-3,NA,CATRGQGPTDTQYF,TGTGCCACCAGGGGACAGGGACCCACAGATACGCAGTATTTT
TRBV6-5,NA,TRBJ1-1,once,CASSLIGTTNTEAFF,TGTGCCAGCAGCCTGATAGGGACAACGAACACTGAAGCTTTCTTT
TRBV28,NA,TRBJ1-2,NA,CASSFVLGAWGYTF,TGTGCCAGCAGTTTTGTTTTGGGGGCGTGGGGCTACACCTTC
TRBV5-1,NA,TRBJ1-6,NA,CASSLEQGNSPLHF,TGCGCCAGCAGCTTGGAGCAGGGAAATTCACCCCTCCACTTT
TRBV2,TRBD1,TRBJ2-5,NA,CASRIQGLFEETQYF,TGTGCCAGCAGGATACAGGGGTTATTTGAAGAGACCCAGTACTTC